The 8 T cell receptor beta chains presented below share a single source sample, sequenced in a study of T cells in Graves' hyperthyroidism and ophthalmopathy. Using RNA transcripts as the source, TCR beta CDR3 regions were amplified. During a first-round RT-PCR of the TCR CDR3, the HTBI primer set was used. One entry per CDR3 protein results from TCRdb running MiXCR on the multiplex PCR reads. This sample yields a few hundred thousand distinct CDR3 sequences, of which more than 15% are seen a single time; roughly 3% belongs to the top ten. Source material: blood. The receptor source for this set is a woman in her 40s with Graves' ophthalmopathy.

This clonotype was counted ten times or more. The gene calls are TRBV28 and TRBJ2-3; 11 nucleotides agree with TRBD2. The CDR3 length is 16 residues. J lost 5 bases, V lost 6 bases, and 10 bases had no gene match. Germline CDR1 is MDHEN and CDR2 is SYDVKM. The DNA for the CDR3 is TGTGCCAGCAGCTCGGTAGCGGGAGGGCGTAGAGATACGCAGTATTTT. Its protein is CASSSVAGGRRDTQYF.

This clonotype came up once. The chain joins TRBV5-5 to TRBJ2-5; a weak D match, TRBD2 (6 bases). Trimming left V 4 bases short and J 5 bases short, with 18 bases between. The germline CDR1 and CDR2 sequences are SGHKS and YYEKEE (reference sequence). The CDR3 is 15 residues long. The CDR3 is CASSAGLLIQETQYF. CDR3 nucleotide sequence: TGTGCCAGCAGCGCGGGACTTCTAATCCAGGAGACCCAGTACTTC.

The J gene is TRBJ1-1, the V gene TRBV29-1; unclear D gene. The CDR3 spans 11 residues. Germline V gives CDR1 SQVTM, CDR2 ANQGSEA. V was shortened by 3 bases and J by 1 base, with 3 bases between the two germline ends. The CDR3 sequence is CSVDKNTEAFF. The DNA for the CDR3 is TGCAGCGTTGACAAGAACACTGAAGCTTTCTTT.

This clonotype was counted ten times or more. The J gene is TRBJ1-1, the V gene TRBV6-6; 8 bases are shared with TRBD1. With V trimmed by 2 bases and J by 5 bases, 7 bases remained unmatched. Germline loops: CDR1 MNHNY, CDR2 SVGAGI (reference sequence). The CDR3 spans 15 residues. The CDR3 sequence is CASSYGRQGTTEAFF. DNA for the CDR3: TGTGCCAGCAGTTACGGGAGACAGGGGACGACTGAAGCTTTCTTT.

This clonotype has ten or more counts. The chain recombines TRBV5-1 with TRBJ2-1; TRBD2 is a possible D gene (5 bases). The V and J ends lost 1 base and 4 bases respectively, with 9 bases between them. This CDR3 is built from 14 residues. The germline CDR1 and CDR2 sequences are SGHRS and YFSETQ. The CDR3, as DNA: TGCGCCAGCAGCTTGCGGGGTATGTACAATGAGCAGTTCTTC. Amino acid sequence: CASSLRGMYNEQFF.

This clonotype has at least ten counts. The rearrangement joins TRBV2 to TRBJ2-5, with 8 bases that match TRBD1. Germline-derived CDR1 and CDR2 are SNHLY and FYNNEI. The CDR3 runs to 15 residues. V lost 2 bases, J lost 5 bases, and 7 bases stayed unmatched. CDR3 nucleotide sequence: TGTGCCAGCAGTGAACAGGGGGCGCGACCCGAGACCCAGTACTTC. It specifies CASSEQGARPETQYF.

J is TRBJ1-2 and V is TRBV2; 7 nucleotides agree with TRBD1. CDR3 size: 14 residues. CDR1 SNHLY and CDR2 FYNNEI come from the germline V gene. The V segment lost 4 bases and the J segment 5 bases; nucleotides outside the gene matches: 7. The CDR3 DNA follows: TGTGCCAGCAGTGGGGGGACAGAAACATATGGCTACACCTTC. Its translation is CASSGGTETYGYTF.

This clonotype was counted ten times or more. V usage is TRBV20-1 and J usage is TRBJ2-3, with D uncertain. In germline, CDR1 is DFQATT, CDR2 SNEGSKA (reference sequence). The V end lost 5 bases, the J end lost 0 bases, and 12 bases lay between the germline ends. CDR3 length equals 14 residues. CDR3 nucleotides: TGCAGTGCTCTCCTCTATGTTAGCACAGATACGCAGTATTTT. This gives the protein CSALLYVSTDTQYF.